A single sample is the source of the 28 T cell receptor beta chains below, sequenced in a study of blood T cell repertoires in COVID-19. Here immunoSEQ multiplex PCR was the method, and the copy in TCRdb shows in-frame clones only, minus some. Of tens of thousands of clones listed, around 80% are singletons. Sequenced: peripheral blood. These receptors all come from a human donor in a cohort sampled during active or convalescent COVID-19.

The CDR3 here is CASSPRIAGRYNEQFF. CDR3 bases: TGTGCCAGCAGCCCCCGGATAGCGGGGAGATACAATGAGCAGTTCTTC. V gene TRBV9 combines with J gene TRBJ2-1, with 8 bases fitting TRBD2. The CDR3 sequence is 16 residues long. Per germline, CDR1 SGDLS and CDR2 YYNGEE. Trimming took 4 bases from V and 4 from J; bases not matched to a gene: 10.

The chain is built from TRBV7-2 and TRBJ1-3; 9 positions match TRBD1. The CDR3 extends over 15 amino acids. The V and J ends lost 4 bases and 4 bases, in that order; junction bases with no gene match: 5. The germline CDR1 and CDR2 sequences are SGHTA and FQGNSA. The CDR3 DNA reads TGTGCCAGCAGCTCACAGGGGGCGCAGGGAAACACCATATATTTT. Its protein product is CASSSQGAQGNTIYF.

The sample holds one count of this clone. The chain carries TRBV3-1 (or the pseudogene TRBV3-2) and TRBJ1-5, with a tentative D call TRBD1 (5 bases). Germline V gives CDR1 LGHDT, CDR2 YNNKEL (reference sequence). The CDR3 has 15 amino acids. V was trimmed by 7 bases and J by 2 bases, leaving 15 bases between them. In DNA, the CDR3 is TGTGCCAGCACCACCAATCGGGGGGGCAATCAGCCCCAGCATTTT. It translates to CASTTNRGGNQPQHF.

This clone was seen a handful of times. The rearrangement joins TRBV7-3 to TRBJ1-2, with TRBD1 identical over 9 bases. The ends lost 5 bases at V and 7 bases at J; junction bases unmatched: 8. The CDR3 runs to 14 residues. The germline CDR1 and CDR2 sequences are SGHTA and FQGTGA. CDR3 protein: CASSPGQGGPGYTF. In DNA form, the CDR3 reads TGTGCCAGCAGCCCGGGACAGGGAGGCCCTGGCTACACCTTC.

The chain recombines TRBV7-2 with TRBJ2-7; TRBD1 matches at 8 bases. Germline assignment: CDR1 SGHTA and CDR2 FQGNSA. J gave up 1 base and V 5 bases, and 7 bases lay outside the gene matches. This CDR3 contains 15 residues. The CDR3 coding sequence is TGTGCCAGCAGCAGTCGACAGGGGAGATCCTACGAGCAGTACTTC. The encoded protein is CASSSRQGRSYEQYF.

This chain links TRBV7-9 with TRBJ1-5; TRBD1 might be the D (6 bases). CDR3 length equals 15 residues. Germline CDR1 SEHNR, CDR2 FQNEAQ (reference sequence). V was trimmed by 3 bases and J by 1 base, leaving 10 bases between them. CDR3: CASSLSGQSNQPQHF. The CDR3 region has the DNA TGTGCCAGCAGCTTGTCTGGACAGAGCAATCAGCCCCAGCATTTT.

This clone was counted a few times. This chain connects TRBV20-1 to TRBJ1-2; 8 bases are shared with TRBD1. Losses at the gene ends were 3 bases for V and 3 bases for J; bases not matched to a gene: 9. CDR3 length: 15 amino acids. Germline CDR1 reads DFQATT; CDR2 reads SNEGSKA (reference sequence). The CDR3 sequence: CSASPPQGEDYGYTF. In DNA form, the CDR3 reads TGCAGTGCTAGTCCCCCACAGGGGGAAGACTATGGCTACACCTTC.

CDR3 loop: CATRKGQGGRAFF. The CDR3 bases are TGTGCCACCAGGAAGGGTCAGGGGGGCCGAGCTTTCTTT. The chain carries TRBV19 and TRBJ1-1, with 7 bases that match TRBD1. V was pared by 10 bases and J by 10 bases, with 15 bases of the junction left unmatched. The CDR3 loop spans 13 amino acids. CDR1 and CDR2 from the germline V gene are LNHDA and SQIVND (reference sequence). Complete variable domain (other parts from reference TRBV19 and TRBJ1-1): DGGITQSPKYLFRKEGQNVTLSCEQNLNHDAMYWYRQDPGQGLRLIYYSQIVNDFQKGDIAEGYSVSREKKESFPLTVTSAQKNPTAFYLCATRKGQGGRAFFGQGTRLTVV.

This clone was counted once. Just one base apart from a much larger clone, this may be a read error. The chain couples TRBV9 to TRBJ1-1; D unresolved. CDR3 length: 15 amino acids. Germline V lookup: CDR1 SGDLS, CDR2 YYNGEE. V was shortened by 0 bases and J by 0 bases, with 9 bases between the two germline ends. The CDR3: CASSVVGSLNTEAFF. CDR3 nucleotide sequence: TGTGCCAGCAGCGTAGTGGGCAGCCTGAACACTGAAGCTTTCTTT.

This clone has just one count. The chain combines TRBV7-2 with TRBJ2-3, with D unresolved. The CDR3 consists of 13 residues. Trimming pared 5 bases from V and 4 bases from J, leaving 10 bases between. The V gene's germline CDR1 is SGHTA and CDR2 FQGNSA. The CDR3 here is CASSPGSADTQYF. The CDR3 coding sequence is TGTGCCAGCAGCCCTGGTAGTGCAGATACGCAGTATTTT.

In its sample, this clone was seen a few times. This chain joins TRBV7-9 and TRBJ1-5, with D possibly matching TRBD1 (6 bases). Per germline, CDR1 SEHNR and CDR2 FQNEAQ (reference sequence). The CDR3 is 17 residues long. Between the trimmed V and J ends, which lost 5 bases and 2 bases, there was a span of 19 bases. CDR3 sequence reads: CASSITPQGIGNQPQHF. The CDR3 nucleotides are TGTGCCAGCAGCATTACTCCACAGGGTATAGGCAATCAGCCCCAGCATTTT.

The rearrangement joins TRBV6-5 to TRBJ2-1, with 8 positions matching TRBD2. Germline V gene sequence: CDR1 MNHEY, CDR2 SVGAGI. The V gene end was trimmed by 6 bases and the J gene end by 10 bases; junction bases not matched to a gene: 11. This CDR3 spans 14 amino acids. The CDR3 is CASRPPGLETEQFF. CDR3 nucleotide sequence: TGTGCCAGCAGGCCCCCGGGACTAGAGACGGAGCAGTTCTTC.

The chain combines TRBV5-8 with TRBJ1-1, with D hard to call. The V end lost 7 bases, the J end lost 1 base, and 8 bases lay between the germline ends. This CDR3 region has 12 residues. Per germline, CDR1 SGHTS and CDR2 YDEGEE. CDR3 sequence (DNA): TGTGCCAGCGAACGGAGGAACACTGAAGCTTTCTTT. It yields the protein CASERRNTEAFF. Full variable domain (missing parts from reference TRBV5-8 and TRBJ1-1): EAGVTQSPTHLIKTRGQQATLRCSPISGHTSVYWYQQALGLGLQFLLWYDEGEERNRGNFPPRFSGRQFPNYSSELNVNALELEDSALYLCASERRNTEAFFGQGTRLTVV.

J is TRBJ1-2 and V is TRBV24-1; possible D gene TRBD1, 5 bases. The germline V and J ends were trimmed by 5 bases and 3 bases, with 24 bases remaining between them. In germline, CDR1 is KGHDR, CDR2 SFDVKD. This CDR3 is built from 18 residues. The CDR3 protein is CATSVVGGEGKLDYGYTF. Here the CDR3 DNA reads TGTGCCACCAGTGTGGTGGGGGGGGAAGGAAAACTGGACTATGGCTACACCTTC.

This clone was counted between two and nine times. The chain joins TRBV5-1 to TRBJ1-1; 9 bases are shared with TRBD1. Germline CDR1 and CDR2: SGHRS and YFSETQ. V shed 4 bases, J shed 6 bases, and the junction held 10 bases outside the gene matches. This CDR3 is built from 15 residues. The CDR3 nucleotides read TGCGCCAGCAGCCCGGGACAGGGCCAGGTGGCTGAAGCTTTCTTT. This sequence encodes CASSPGQGQVAEAFF. Supplemented by reference TRBV5-1 and TRBJ1-1, the full variable domain reads KAGVTQTPRYLIKTRGQQVTLSCSPISGHRSVSWYQQTPGQGLQFLFEYFSETQRNKGNFPGRFSGRQFSNSRSEMNVSTLELGDSALYLCASSPGQGQVAEAFFGQGTRLTVV.

V is TRBV6-5 and J is TRBJ2-7, with 7 nucleotides matching TRBD1. V shed 6 bases, J shed 3 bases, and the junction held 2 bases outside the gene matches. There are 12 residues in the CDR3. Looked up from germline, CDR1 is MNHEY and CDR2 is SVGAGI. As DNA, the CDR3 is TGTGCCAGCAGGGGACAGCTCTACGAGCAGTACTTC. This sequence encodes CASRGQLYEQYF.

This chain joins TRBV19 and TRBJ1-2; no definite D call. CDR3 length equals 11 residues. With 5 bases removed from V and 2 bases from J, the gap between germline ends came to 3 bases. The germline V gene encodes CDR1 LNHDA and CDR2 SQIVND (reference sequence). This CDR3 reads CASSPNYGYTF. DNA of the CDR3: TGTGCCAGTAGTCCGAACTATGGCTACACCTTC.

The J gene is TRBJ2-5, the V gene TRBV14; D ambiguous. The CDR3 consists of 12 residues. CDR1 and CDR2 (germline): SGHDN, FVKESK. Trimming left V 0 bases short and J 9 bases short, with 8 bases between. The CDR3 loop is CASSQDTRAQYF. In DNA form, the CDR3 reads TGTGCCAGCAGCCAAGATACCCGGGCCCAGTACTTC.

The chain employs TRBV7-2 and TRBJ1-1; 8 positions match TRBD1. Germline V gene data show CDR1 as SGHTA and CDR2 as FQGNSA. J was trimmed by 0 bases and V by 5 bases; bases with no gene match: 5. This CDR3 is 15 amino acids long. The CDR3 sequence is CASSVGTGLNTEAFF. CDR3 sequence (DNA): TGTGCCAGCAGCGTAGGGACAGGACTGAACACTGAAGCTTTCTTT.

In this sample, this clone turned up a few times. This CDR3 is CASSLELRGSNEQFF. DNA for the CDR3: TGTGCCAGCAGCTTAGAGCTCCGGGGAAGCAATGAGCAGTTCTTC. The chain carries TRBV11-2 and TRBJ2-1, with D possibly TRBD2 on 5 matching bases. The CDR3 contains 15 residues. The V end lost 0 bases, the J end lost 6 bases, and 12 bases lay between the germline ends. From germline, CDR1 is SGHAT and CDR2 FQNNGV.

This chain uses TRBV7-2 with TRBJ2-2, with 7 bases aligning to TRBD2. The CDR3 consists of 15 residues. Trimming removed 5 bases from V and 3 bases from J; junction bases left unmatched: 6. CDR1 is SGHTA and CDR2 is FQGNSA in the germline V gene. The CDR3 DNA is TGTGCCAGCAGCCGGAGGGAGGGTGACACCGGGGAGCTGTTTTTT. It is translated as CASSRREGDTGELFF.

This chain links TRBV7-2 with TRBJ2-1; maybe TRBD2 (7 bases). V was trimmed by 2 bases and J by 6 bases, leaving 11 bases between them. This CDR3 comprises 14 residues. Germline lookup yields CDR1 SGHTA and CDR2 FQGNSA. The CDR3 DNA reads TGTGCCAGCAGCTTAACGGGGGGCGGCAATGAGCAGTTCTTC. Translation gives CASSLTGGGNEQFF. The whole variable domain, remainder taken from reference TRBV7-2 and TRBJ2-1, is GAGVSQSPSNKVTEKGKDVELRCDPISGHTALYWYRQSLGQGLEFLIYFQGNSAPDKSGLPSDRFSAERTGGSVSTLTIQRTQQEDSAVYLCASSLTGGGNEQFFGPGTRLTVL.

The chain has TRBV7-8 and TRBJ1-1; TRBD1 might be the D (6 bases). The CDR3 has 13 amino acids. CDR1 and CDR2 (germline): SGHVS, FQNEAQ. The V end lost 5 bases, the J end lost 8 bases, and 15 bases lay between the germline ends. The CDR3 loop reads CASSRGTSLEAFF. The CDR3 DNA reads as TGTGCCAGCAGCCGCGGGACAAGCCTCGAAGCTTTCTTT.

The chain links TRBV6-5 to TRBJ2-7, with D perhaps matching TRBD1 (6 bases). Trimming removed 4 bases from V and 6 bases from J, with 10 bases in between. The germline V gene has CDR1 MNHEY and CDR2 SVGAGI. The CDR3 is 12 residues long. CDR3 nucleotides: TGTGCCAGCAGTTGGGGGACAAGCGAGCAGTACTTC. This gives the protein CASSWGTSEQYF.

The V and J genes are TRBV27 and TRBJ2-5; D possibly corresponds to TRBD1 (6 bases). V dropped 6 bases and J dropped 2 bases, with 16 bases sitting between them. This CDR3 is 15 amino acids long. The germline V gene encodes CDR1 MNHEY and CDR2 SMNVEV (reference sequence). CDR3 nucleotides: TGTGCCAGCAGCTGGGCAGGACAGAATCAAGAGACCCAGTACTTC. It translates to CASSWAGQNQETQYF.

V usage is TRBV9 and J usage is TRBJ2-1; the match to TRBD2 covers 13 bases. Germline V gene sequence: CDR1 SGDLS, CDR2 YYNGEE. The V and J ends lost 0 bases and 6 bases, in that order; junction bases with no gene match: 12. The CDR3 has 19 residues. CDR3 sequence reads: CASSVAGLAGRGVANEQFF. The CDR3 DNA is TGTGCCAGCAGCGTAGCGGGACTAGCGGGGCGGGGGGTTGCCAATGAGCAGTTCTTC.

This sequence joins TRBV19 and TRBJ2-2; tentatively, D is TRBD1 (6 bases). This CDR3 contains 14 residues. Germline V lookup: CDR1 LNHDA, CDR2 SQIVND (reference sequence). V gave up 4 bases and J gave up 5 bases, with 11 bases separating them. In DNA, the CDR3 is TGTGCCAGTAGTAATCCAGGGGATACCGGGGAGCTGTTTTTT. Encoded protein: CASSNPGDTGELFF.

This chain connects TRBV2 to TRBJ2-2, with TRBD1 matching over 7 bases. This CDR3 contains 16 residues. V trimming: 0 bases; J trimming: 6 bases; junction bases outside the gene matches: 7. Germline V gives CDR1 SNHLY, CDR2 FYNNEI. DNA of the CDR3: TGTGCCAGCAGTGAAGCGTGGGAAACAGGGGCCGGGGAGCTGTTTTTT. Translated, it gives CASSEAWETGAGELFF. The complete variable domain, with remaining parts taken from reference TRBV2 and TRBJ2-2, reads EPEVTQTPSHQVTQMGQEVILRCVPISNHLYFYWYRQILGQKVEFLVSFYNNEISEKSEIFDDQFSVERPDGSNFTLKIRSTKLEDSAMYFCASSEAWETGAGELFFGEGSRLTVL.